The 21 T cell receptor beta chains reported below all come from one sample, sequenced in a study of shared clonotypes between healthy human individuals. Sequencing was performed with immunoSEQ multiplex PCR; in TCRdb, only in-frame clones are kept and a portion is missing. This repertoire shows about 1.5 million clones, approximately 98% found once; its top ten account for roughly 0.4%. Sequencing used naive CD4+ T cells sorted from blood. Subset denoted: CD45RA+ positively selected. These TCRs come from a man younger than 45 in good health.

J is TRBJ2-2 and V is TRBV18; possibly TRBD1 for D (6 bases). This CDR3 is built from 17 residues. Germline CDR1 and CDR2: KGHSH and LQKENI. Trimming took 2 bases from V and 0 from J, leaving 13 bases between them. The CDR3 sequence is CASSPKMAGANTGELFF. The CDR3 coding sequence is TGTGCCAGCTCACCAAAGATGGCAGGGGCGAACACCGGGGAGCTGTTTTTT.

The CDR3, as DNA: TGCAGCGTTGTAGGCGGAGGGGCCTACGAGCAGTACTTC. This codes for CSVVGGGAYEQYF. The chain combines TRBV29-1 with TRBJ2-7, with a tentative D call TRBD2 (6 bases). The CDR3 has 13 residues. Trimming pared 4 bases from V and 2 bases from J, leaving 12 bases between. Germline CDR1 SQVTM, CDR2 ANQGSEA.

The chain combines TRBV6-1 with TRBJ2-3, with D possibly TRBD2 on 6 matching bases. Trimming stripped 5 bases from V and 2 bases from J, with 14 bases between. The CDR3 is made up of 15 amino acids. The germline CDR1 and CDR2 sequences are MNHNS and SASEGT. The CDR3 is CASSSDYLSTDTQYF. CDR3 DNA: TGTGCCAGCAGTTCGGACTATCTGTCCACAGATACGCAGTATTTT.

The genes are TRBV9 and TRBJ2-3, with 7 bases matching TRBD2. This CDR3 contains 16 residues. Trimming took 2 bases from V and 2 from J; bases not matched to a gene: 8. Germline CDR1 SGDLS, CDR2 YYNGEE. The CDR3 sequence is CASSVESGVLTDTQYF. The CDR3 bases are TGTGCCAGCAGCGTCGAGAGCGGGGTCCTCACAGATACGCAGTATTTT.

This clone was seen only once. The V call is TRBV7-9, the J call TRBJ2-5; 9 bases are a match to TRBD1. Germline CDR1 is SEHNR and CDR2 is FQNEAQ (reference sequence). The CDR3 spans 15 residues. V lost 5 bases, J lost 5 bases, and 9 bases stayed unmatched. The CDR3 bases are TGTGCCAGCAGCCCGCGGGACAGGGCGAGGGAGACCCAGTACTTC. Encoded protein: CASSPRDRARETQYF.

DNA of the CDR3: TGCGCCAGCAGCTTGGAGGCAGGGGTCGATGAAAAACTGTTTTTT. It encodes CASSLEAGVDEKLFF. V and J are TRBV5-1 and TRBJ1-4; possibly TRBD1 for D (6 bases). Per germline, CDR1 SGHRS and CDR2 YFSETQ. V was cut by 0 bases and J by 6 bases, with 12 bases left in between. The CDR3 covers 15 residues.

The CDR3 reads CATSRDRPSGSDEQFF. The DNA of the CDR3 is TGTGCCACCAGCAGAGATCGCCCTAGCGGGAGCGATGAGCAGTTCTTC. J is TRBJ2-1 and V is TRBV15; TRBD2 aligns across 10 bases. The CDR3 is 16 amino acids. Unmatched junction bases numbered 7, after V lost 0 bases and J lost 8 bases. Germline V CDR1 and CDR2: LNHNV, YYDKDF (reference sequence).

The CDR3: CASSLRVGVIDEQFF. CDR3 nucleotide sequence: TGTGCCAGCAGTTTACGAGTGGGCGTTATTGATGAGCAGTTCTTC. V is TRBV28 and J is TRBJ2-1; D ambiguous. The germline V gene encodes CDR1 MDHEN and CDR2 SYDVKM. V was trimmed by 2 bases and J by 8 bases, leaving 16 bases between them. This CDR3 is 15 amino acids long.

This clone was detected only once. The chain uses TRBV28 and TRBJ2-5, with D possibly being TRBD1 or TRBD2 (5 bases each). The germline V gene has CDR1 MDHEN and CDR2 SYDVKM. Trimming left V 5 bases short and J 4 bases short, with 11 bases between. The CDR3 consists of 13 residues. The CDR3 nucleotides are TGTGCCAGCAGTGGGGACGGTCGAGAGACCCAGTACTTC. Residues: CASSGDGRETQYF.

The chain has TRBV7-2 and TRBJ2-3, with a possible D match to TRBD2 (6 bases). Trimming took 1 base from V and 7 from J, leaving 18 bases between them. From germline, CDR1 is SGHTA and CDR2 FQGNSA. This CDR3 contains 16 residues. The CDR3 DNA reads TGTGCCAGCAGCTTAGATAGCGGAGGTCCCGCGAATACGCAGTATTTT. As protein: CASSLDSGGPANTQYF.

The gene calls are TRBV5-1 and TRBJ1-4; D is ambiguous. The V and J ends lost 4 bases and 10 bases respectively, with 17 bases between them. This CDR3 has 14 residues. Per the germline V gene, CDR1 is SGHRS and CDR2 is YFSETQ. As DNA, the CDR3 is TGCGCCAGCAGCCAGGACGGAACCCGGGTAAAACTGTTTTTT. It codes for CASSQDGTRVKLFF.

The V call is TRBV15, the J call TRBJ2-2, with a weak D call TRBD1 (6 bases). V gave up 5 bases and J gave up 3 bases, with 16 bases separating them. Germline V lookup: CDR1 LNHNV, CDR2 YYDKDF (reference sequence). CDR3 length: 16 amino acids. The CDR3 region is CATSPRGGTDTGELFF. DNA for the CDR3: TGTGCCACCAGCCCTCGAGGGGGAACGGACACCGGGGAGCTGTTTTTT.

V and J are TRBV28 and TRBJ2-7; 7 bases align to TRBD1. The CDR3 is made up of 15 amino acids. Trimming at V came to 5 bases and at J to 1 base, leaving 8 bases not matched to a gene. Germline V gene sequence: CDR1 MDHEN, CDR2 SYDVKM. CDR3 protein: CASSPRQGSSYEQYF. The CDR3 DNA is TGTGCCAGCAGTCCGAGACAGGGTTCTTCCTACGAGCAGTACTTC.

V and J are TRBV6-5 and TRBJ2-3; weak D call: TRBD2 (6 bases). Per the germline V gene, CDR1 is MNHEY and CDR2 is SVGAGI. With 8 bases removed from V and 4 bases from J, the gap between germline ends came to 16 bases. The CDR3 sequence is 14 residues long. The CDR3 DNA is TGTGCCAGCGCTGAGCCGGGACTTGCAGATACGCAGTATTTT. Translated, it gives CASAEPGLADTQYF.

The chain carries TRBV29-1 and TRBJ2-1; 7 bases match TRBD1. CDR3 length: 13 residues. J lost 3 bases, V lost 7 bases, and 6 bases had no gene match. Germline V gives CDR1 SQVTM, CDR2 ANQGSEA. The CDR3 DNA is TGCAGCGCAGGGACAGAGAACTACAATGAGCAGTTCTTC. Residues: CSAGTENYNEQFF.

The rearrangement links TRBV5-1 to TRBJ1-4; a weak D match, TRBD1 (5 bases). This CDR3 spans 16 amino acids. V was cut by 7 bases and J by 2 bases, with 18 bases left in between. The germline CDR1 and CDR2 sequences are SGHRS and YFSETQ. CDR3 protein: CASSDGGMGTNEKLFF. The CDR3 bases are TGCGCCAGCTCCGACGGGGGTATGGGGACTAATGAAAAACTGTTTTTT.

In its sample, this clone was seen once. The chain carries TRBV7-6 and TRBJ2-3, with TRBD2 as a possible D gene (5 bases). The CDR3 has 16 residues. CDR1 and CDR2 from the germline V gene are SGHVS and FNYEAQ. V was pared by 0 bases and J by 10 bases, with 20 bases between. CDR3 in amino acids: CASSLARAEASGPQYF. The CDR3 nucleotides read TGTGCCAGCAGCTTAGCCAGAGCGGAGGCGAGTGGCCCGCAGTATTTT. Using reference TRBV7-6 and TRBJ2-3 for the parts outside the CDR3, the full variable domain is GAGVSQSPRYKVTKRGQDVALRCDPISGHVSLYWYRQALGQGPEFLTYFNYEAQQDKSGLPNDRFSAERPEGSISTLTIQRTEQRDSAMYRCASSLARAEASGPQYFGPGTRLTVL.

This chain uses TRBV29-1 with TRBJ1-1; D remains unclear. The CDR3 spans 12 residues. V was clipped by 4 bases and J by 3 bases, with 9 bases between them. Per the germline V gene, CDR1 is SQVTM and CDR2 is ANQGSEA. The CDR3 coding sequence is TGCAGCGTTGTGAAACGGGACACTGAAGCTTTCTTT. Translated, it gives CSVVKRDTEAFF.

V and J are TRBV4-3 and TRBJ2-7; D possibly corresponds to TRBD2 (5 bases). V dropped 4 bases and J dropped 7 bases, with 17 bases sitting between them. The CDR3 sequence is 14 residues long. Germline-derived CDR1 and CDR2 are LGHNA and YSLEER. CDR3 residues: CASSRRRGSEEQYF. In DNA, the CDR3 is TGCGCCAGCAGCCGGAGGCGTGGGAGTGAAGAGCAGTACTTC.

This clone has only one observation. V is TRBV14 and J is TRBJ2-3; TRBD2 matches 14 bases. Looked up from germline, CDR1 is SGHDN and CDR2 is FVKESK. CDR3 length equals 18 residues. Trimming removed 4 bases from V and 4 bases from J; junction bases left unmatched: 10. The CDR3 spells CASSRRIAGLAGADTQYF. CDR3 bases: TGTGCCAGCAGCCGAAGAATTGCGGGACTAGCGGGAGCAGATACGCAGTATTTT. The variable domain in full, completed from reference TRBV14 and TRBJ2-3, reads EAGVTQFPSHSVIEKGQTVTLRCDPISGHDNLYWYRRVMGKEIKFLLHFVKESKQDESGMPNNRFLAERTGGTYSTLKVQPAELEDSGVYFCASSRRIAGLAGADTQYFGPGTRLTVL.

The chain uses TRBV5-1 and TRBJ1-1; D might be TRBD1 (5 bases). The V gene lost 3 bases and the J gene lost 3 bases, with 12 bases spanning the gap. This CDR3 has 14 amino acids. Germline CDR1 reads SGHRS; CDR2 reads YFSETQ. In nucleotides, the CDR3 is TGCGCCAGCAGCTCCCATAGGGGCGACACTGAAGCTTTCTTT. This sequence encodes CASSSHRGDTEAFF.